These T cell receptor beta chains were read from a single sample in a study of T cell changes during pregnancy in multiple sclerosis. Profiled with immunoSEQ multiplex PCR; TCRdb holds only in-frame clones, not every one. The sample yields about 40,000 clones, 90% to 95% seen once. Source: peripheral blood, taken in the third trimester of pregnancy. Receptors were obtained from a female donor with multiple sclerosis, enrolled in a pregnancy study. The CDR3 runs from the conserved cysteine through the conserved F or W. The order of the fields is V gene, D gene, clone size, J gene, CDR3 protein, CDR3 DNA. A D gene is named only where the DNA matches it firmly. A row's size may be missing; if present it is once, few, many or a size class.

v_call: TRBV7-2
d_call: TRBD2
clone_size: -
j_call: TRBJ2-1
cdr3_aa: CASSPRTSGGYNEQFF
cdr3_nt: TGTGCCAGCAGCCCTCGGACTAGCGGGGGTTACAATGAGCAGTTCTTC

v_call: TRBV15
d_call: TRBD1
clone_size: -
j_call: TRBJ2-7
cdr3_aa: CATSRGTGNSYEQYF
cdr3_nt: TGTGCCACCAGCAGAGGGACAGGGAACTCCTACGAGCAGTACTTC

v_call: TRBV7-9
d_call: TRBD1
clone_size: few
j_call: TRBJ1-1
cdr3_aa: CASSLADRGGTEAFF
cdr3_nt: TGTGCCAGCAGCTTAGCCGACAGGGGAGGCACTGAAGCTTTCTTT

v_call: TRBV30
d_call: TRBD1
clone_size: -
j_call: TRBJ2-7
cdr3_aa: CAWRGARQGAREQYF
cdr3_nt: TGTGCCTGGAGAGGGGCTCGACAGGGGGCTCGGGAGCAGTACTTC

v_call: TRBV18
d_call: TRBD1
clone_size: -
j_call: TRBJ1-1
cdr3_aa: CASSRPGQRTTEAFF
cdr3_nt: TGTGCCAGCTCACGACCGGGACAGAGAACAACTGAAGCTTTCTTT

v_call: TRBV28
d_call: TRBD1
clone_size: -
j_call: TRBJ1-4
cdr3_aa: CASRTMDREGEKLFF
cdr3_nt: TGTGCCAGCAGGACGATGGACAGGGAAGGAGAAAAACTGTTTTTT

v_call: TRBV9
d_call: -
clone_size: once
j_call: TRBJ1-5
cdr3_aa: CASSPDRSNQPQHF
cdr3_nt: TGTGCCAGCAGCCCCGACAGGTCCAATCAGCCCCAGCATTTT

v_call: TRBV7-9
d_call: -
clone_size: large
j_call: TRBJ2-1
cdr3_aa: CASSFEGGTYNEQFF
cdr3_nt: TGTGCCAGCAGCTTCGAGGGCGGGACGTACAATGAGCAGTTCTTC

v_call: TRBV12-5
d_call: TRBD1
clone_size: -
j_call: TRBJ1-2
cdr3_aa: CASGLVRDRAPHYGYTF
cdr3_nt: TGTGCTAGTGGTTTGGTACGAGACAGGGCCCCTCACTATGGCTACACCTTC

v_call: TRBV5-4
d_call: -
clone_size: -
j_call: TRBJ1-1
cdr3_aa: CASSPGGRGHYTEAFF
cdr3_nt: TGTGCCAGCAGCCCCGGAGGGAGGGGACATTACACTGAAGCTTTCTTT

v_call: TRBV4-2
d_call: TRBD2
clone_size: -
j_call: TRBJ2-7
cdr3_aa: CASSQDWEGYEQYF
cdr3_nt: TGTGCCAGCAGCCAAGATTGGGAGGGCTACGAGCAGTACTTC

v_call: TRBV19
d_call: TRBD2
clone_size: -
j_call: TRBJ2-7
cdr3_aa: CASSIAGGYEQYF
cdr3_nt: TGTGCCAGTAGTATAGCGGGGGGCTACGAGCAGTACTTC

v_call: TRBV9
d_call: -
clone_size: -
j_call: TRBJ2-5
cdr3_aa: CASNRGGVSSSVQYF
cdr3_nt: TGTGCCAGCAATAGGGGGGGGGTTTCTTCTTCTGTCCAGTACTTC

v_call: TRBV27
d_call: -
clone_size: -
j_call: TRBJ1-1
cdr3_aa: CASSFATARNTEAFF
cdr3_nt: TGTGCCAGCAGTTTCGCGACAGCGAGAAACACTGAAGCTTTCTTT

v_call: TRBV6-5
d_call: -
clone_size: -
j_call: TRBJ2-1
cdr3_aa: CASSRQGSPLREQFF
cdr3_nt: TGTGCCAGCAGTCGTCAGGGTTCCCCCCTGCGTGAGCAGTTCTTC

v_call: TRBV11-2
d_call: -
clone_size: -
j_call: TRBJ1-1
cdr3_aa: CASSLASSRHRNTEAFF
cdr3_nt: TGTGCCAGCAGCTTAGCGTCCAGCAGACATAGGAACACTGAAGCTTTCTTT

v_call: TRBV6-6
d_call: -
clone_size: -
j_call: TRBJ1-2
cdr3_aa: CASSYAGPEVGYTF
cdr3_nt: TGTGCCAGCAGTTACGCAGGGCCCGAGGTGGGCTACACCTTC

v_call: TRBV5-6
d_call: TRBD2
clone_size: -
j_call: TRBJ2-2
cdr3_aa: CASSSQGLFTGELFF
cdr3_nt: TGTGCCAGCAGTTCCCAGGGACTATTCACCGGGGAGCTGTTTTTT

v_call: TRBV7-7
d_call: TRBD2
clone_size: -
j_call: TRBJ2-3
cdr3_aa: CASSPGLAGGADTQYF
cdr3_nt: TGTGCCAGCAGCCCGGGACTAGCGGGGGGAGCAGATACGCAGTATTTT

v_call: TRBV18
d_call: TRBD1
clone_size: -
j_call: TRBJ1-5
cdr3_aa: CASSPGTGGYSNQPQHF
cdr3_nt: TGTGCCAGCTCACCAGGGACAGGGGGTTATAGCAATCAGCCCCAGCATTTT

v_call: TRBV7-9
d_call: -
clone_size: -
j_call: TRBJ1-6
cdr3_aa: CASSLLQGDSSLHF
cdr3_nt: TGTGCCAGCAGCTTATTACAGGGAGATTCATCCCTCCACTTT

v_call: TRBV11-2
d_call: -
clone_size: medium-sized
j_call: TRBJ1-2
cdr3_aa: CASSLGGLYGYTF
cdr3_nt: TGTGCCAGCAGCTTAGGTGGGCTTTATGGCTACACCTTC

v_call: TRBV2
d_call: -
clone_size: -
j_call: TRBJ2-1
cdr3_aa: CASSGEVGPSYNEQFF
cdr3_nt: TGTGCCAGCAGTGGGGAGGTCGGACCCTCCTACAATGAGCAGTTCTTC

v_call: TRBV4-1
d_call: -
clone_size: once
j_call: TRBJ1-2
cdr3_aa: CASSQDHAGSPLF
cdr3_nt: TGCGCCAGCAGCCAAGATCACGCAGGATCCCCTCTCTTC

v_call: TRBV4-3
d_call: -
clone_size: -
j_call: TRBJ1-5
cdr3_aa: CAAGAGTDQPQHF
cdr3_nt: TGCGCAGCAGGGGCAGGAACCGATCAGCCCCAGCATTTT

v_call: TRBV7-8
d_call: -
clone_size: -
j_call: TRBJ2-3
cdr3_aa: CASSLAGARGTDTQYF
cdr3_nt: TGTGCCAGCAGCTTAGCAGGGGCTAGGGGCACAGATACGCAGTATTTT

v_call: TRBV6-6
d_call: -
clone_size: -
j_call: TRBJ2-1
cdr3_aa: CASSTSRDSNEQFF
cdr3_nt: TGTGCCAGCAGTACCAGCCGGGACTCCAATGAGCAGTTCTTC

v_call: TRBV5-4
d_call: -
clone_size: -
j_call: TRBJ1-2
cdr3_aa: CASSLGGDGYTF
cdr3_nt: TGTGCCAGCAGCTTGGGGGGAGATGGCTACACCTTC

v_call: TRBV2
d_call: -
clone_size: -
j_call: TRBJ2-5
cdr3_aa: CASNRLEQETQYF
cdr3_nt: TGTGCCAGCAACAGACTAGAACAAGAGACCCAGTACTTC

v_call: TRBV5-4
d_call: TRBD1
clone_size: -
j_call: TRBJ1-1
cdr3_aa: CASSFPGGTEAFF
cdr3_nt: TGTGCCAGCAGCTTTCCAGGGGGCACTGAAGCTTTCTTT

v_call: TRBV30
d_call: -
clone_size: -
j_call: TRBJ1-3
cdr3_aa: CAWAGSSGNTIYF
cdr3_nt: TGTGCCTGGGCAGGCAGCTCTGGAAACACCATATATTTT

v_call: TRBV7-2
d_call: TRBD2
clone_size: -
j_call: TRBJ2-7
cdr3_aa: CASSLAEGGYEQYF
cdr3_nt: TGTGCCAGCAGCTTAGCGGAGGGAGGGTACGAGCAGTACTTC

v_call: TRBV20-1
d_call: -
clone_size: once
j_call: TRBJ1-1
cdr3_aa: CSAPDRTEAFF
cdr3_nt: TGCAGTGCCCCAGACAGGACTGAAGCTTTCTTT

v_call: TRBV18
d_call: TRBD2
clone_size: -
j_call: TRBJ2-3
cdr3_aa: CASSPPTSGGTQYF
cdr3_nt: TGTGCCAGCTCACCACCCACTAGCGGTGGCACGCAGTATTTT

v_call: TRBV28
d_call: TRBD1
clone_size: -
j_call: TRBJ1-2
cdr3_aa: CASSFDREYGYTF
cdr3_nt: TGTGCCAGCAGTTTTGACAGGGAATATGGCTACACCTTC

v_call: TRBV4-1
d_call: -
clone_size: few
j_call: TRBJ1-1
cdr3_aa: CASSLQGWRTEAFF
cdr3_nt: TGCGCCAGCAGCCTACAGGGCTGGAGGACTGAAGCTTTCTTT

v_call: TRBV5-1
d_call: TRBD1
clone_size: -
j_call: TRBJ1-2
cdr3_aa: CASSPGTGQGYTF
cdr3_nt: TGCGCCAGCAGCCCTGGGACAGGGCAAGGCTACACCTTC

v_call: TRBV6-1
d_call: -
clone_size: -
j_call: TRBJ2-3
cdr3_aa: CASSLFREDTQYF
cdr3_nt: TGTGCCAGCAGTCTCTTCAGGGAAGATACGCAGTATTTT